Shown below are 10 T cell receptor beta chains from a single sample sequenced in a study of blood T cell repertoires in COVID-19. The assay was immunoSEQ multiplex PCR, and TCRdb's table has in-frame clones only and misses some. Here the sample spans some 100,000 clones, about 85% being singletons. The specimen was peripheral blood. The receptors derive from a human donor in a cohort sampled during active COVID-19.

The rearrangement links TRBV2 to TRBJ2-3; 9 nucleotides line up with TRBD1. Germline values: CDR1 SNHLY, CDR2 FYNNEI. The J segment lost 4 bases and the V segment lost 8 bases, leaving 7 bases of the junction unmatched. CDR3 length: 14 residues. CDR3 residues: CASLRQGGADTQYF. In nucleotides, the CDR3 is TGTGCCAGCCTCCGACAGGGGGGCGCAGATACGCAGTATTTT. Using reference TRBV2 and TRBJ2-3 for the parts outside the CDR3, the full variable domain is EPEVTQTPSHQVTQMGQEVILRCVPISNHLYFYWYRQILGQKVEFLVSFYNNEISEKSEIFDDQFSVERPDGSNFTLKIRSTKLEDSAMYFCASLRQGGADTQYFGPGTRLTVL.

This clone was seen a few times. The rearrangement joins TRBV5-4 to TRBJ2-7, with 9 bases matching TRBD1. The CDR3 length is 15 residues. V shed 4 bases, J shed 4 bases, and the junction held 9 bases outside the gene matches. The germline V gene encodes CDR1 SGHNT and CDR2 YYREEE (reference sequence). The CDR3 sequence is CASSPRQGETYEQYF. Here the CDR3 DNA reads TGTGCCAGCAGCCCGCGACAGGGGGAAACATACGAGCAGTACTTC.

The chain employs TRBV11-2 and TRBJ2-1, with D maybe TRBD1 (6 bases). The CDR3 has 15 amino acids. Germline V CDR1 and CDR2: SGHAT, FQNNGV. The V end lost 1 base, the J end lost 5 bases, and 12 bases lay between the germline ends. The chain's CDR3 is CASSLARTANNEQFF. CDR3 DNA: TGTGCCAGCAGCTTAGCCCGGACAGCGAACAATGAGCAGTTCTTC. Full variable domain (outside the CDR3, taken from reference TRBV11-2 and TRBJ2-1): EAGVAQSPRYKIIEKRQSVAFWCNPISGHATLYWYQQILGQGPKLLIQFQNNGVVDDSQLPKDRFSAERLKGVDSTLKIQPAKLEDSAVYLCASSLARTANNEQFFGPGTRLTVL.

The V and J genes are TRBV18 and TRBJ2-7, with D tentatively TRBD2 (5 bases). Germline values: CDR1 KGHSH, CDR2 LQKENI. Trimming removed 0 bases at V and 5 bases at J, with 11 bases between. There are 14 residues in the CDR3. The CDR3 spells CASSPPAGGDEQYF. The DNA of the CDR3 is TGTGCCAGCTCACCACCTGCGGGTGGGGACGAGCAGTACTTC.

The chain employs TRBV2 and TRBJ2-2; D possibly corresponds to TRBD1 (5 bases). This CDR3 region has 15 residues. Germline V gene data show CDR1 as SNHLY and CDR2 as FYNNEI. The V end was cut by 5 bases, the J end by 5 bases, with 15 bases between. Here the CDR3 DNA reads TGTGCCAGCAGTCTGACAGTCCAAGGGACCGGGGAGCTGTTTTTT. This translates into CASSLTVQGTGELFF.

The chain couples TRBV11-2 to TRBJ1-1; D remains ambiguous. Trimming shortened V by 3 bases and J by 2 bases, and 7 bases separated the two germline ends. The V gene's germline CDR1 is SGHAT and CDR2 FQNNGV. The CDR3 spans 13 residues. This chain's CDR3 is CASSFGRNTEAFF. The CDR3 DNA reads TGTGCCAGCAGCTTTGGGCGTAACACTGAAGCTTTCTTT.

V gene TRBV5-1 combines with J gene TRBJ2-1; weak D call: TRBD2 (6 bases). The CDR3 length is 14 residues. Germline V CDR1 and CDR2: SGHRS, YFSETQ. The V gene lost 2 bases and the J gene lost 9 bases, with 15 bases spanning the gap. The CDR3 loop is CASSFDPLGGEQFF. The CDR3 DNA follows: TGCGCCAGCAGCTTCGACCCCCTGGGGGGTGAGCAGTTCTTC.

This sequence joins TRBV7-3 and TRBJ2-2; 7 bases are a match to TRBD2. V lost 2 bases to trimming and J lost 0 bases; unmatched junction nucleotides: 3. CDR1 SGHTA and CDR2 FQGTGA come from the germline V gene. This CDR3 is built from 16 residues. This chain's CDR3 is CASSLLGGANTGELFF. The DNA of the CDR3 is TGTGCCAGCAGCTTATTGGGAGGGGCGAACACCGGGGAGCTGTTTTTT.

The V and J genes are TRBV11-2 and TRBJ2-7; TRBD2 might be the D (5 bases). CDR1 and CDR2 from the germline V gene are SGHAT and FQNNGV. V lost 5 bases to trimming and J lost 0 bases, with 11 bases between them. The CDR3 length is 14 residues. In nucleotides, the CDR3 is TGTGCCAGCAGCCCTCGACGGGACTCCTACGAGCAGTACTTC. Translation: CASSPRRDSYEQYF.

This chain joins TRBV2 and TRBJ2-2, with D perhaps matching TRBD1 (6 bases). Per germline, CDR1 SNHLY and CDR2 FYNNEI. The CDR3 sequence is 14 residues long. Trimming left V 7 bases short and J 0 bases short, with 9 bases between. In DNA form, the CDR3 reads TGTGCCAGCACTTGGGACACGAACACCGGGGAGCTGTTTTTT. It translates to CASTWDTNTGELFF. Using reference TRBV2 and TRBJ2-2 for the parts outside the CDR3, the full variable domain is EPEVTQTPSHQVTQMGQEVILRCVPISNHLYFYWYRQILGQKVEFLVSFYNNEISEKSEIFDDQFSVERPDGSNFTLKIRSTKLEDSAMYFCASTWDTNTGELFFGEGSRLTVL.